The rows below give T cell receptor beta chains drawn from one sample of a study of blood T cell repertoires in COVID-19. Produced via immunoSEQ multiplex PCR; TCRdb's table is partial and in-frame only. There are around 300,000 clones in the sample; nearly 90% occur only once, and less than 10% lies in the top ten. Sequenced: peripheral blood. The receptors originated from a man younger than 35 with active or convalescent COVID-19. CDR3s include the opening cysteine and the closing phenylalanine or tryptophan. A D gene is named only where the DNA matches it firmly.

TRBJ2-3 | TRBD2 | TRBV27 | CASSLLAGGRDTQYF | TGTGCCAGCAGTTTACTGGCGGGGGGGCGGGATACGCAGTATTTT
TRBJ2-3 | . | TRBV7-3 | CASSPGFSRTDTQYF | TGTGCCAGCAGCCCCGGGTTCAGCAGAACAGATACGCAGTATTTT
TRBJ1-1 | . | TRBV29-1 | CSSRRGGNTEAFF | TGCAGCTCACGGCGGGGGGGGAACACTGAAGCTTTCTTT
TRBJ1-6 | TRBD1 | TRBV7-9 | CASSLGGTGGAGSPLHF | TGTGCCAGCAGCTTAGGTGGGACAGGGGGCGCGGGGTCACCCCTCCACTTT
TRBJ2-3 | TRBD1 | TRBV7-9 | CASSSTGGRVDTQYF | TGTGCCAGCAGCTCGACAGGGGGCCGAGTAGATACGCAGTATTTT
TRBJ2-5 | TRBD2 | TRBV7-2 | CASSLALGLAGVRKETQYF | TGTGCCAGCAGCTTAGCGCTCGGCCTAGCGGGGGTCCGAAAAGAGACCCAGTACTTC
TRBJ2-5 | . | TRBV14 | CASSPERKTQYF | TGTGCCAGCAGCCCTGAGAGGAAGACCCAGTACTTC
TRBJ1-3 | . | TRBV4-3 | CASSQESRGPGNTIYF | TGCGCCAGCAGCCAAGAGAGTCGGGGTCCTGGAAACACCATATATTTT
TRBJ1-2 | . | TRBV7-2 | CASSDRARGGYTF | TGTGCCAGCTCGGACAGAGCCCGGGGTGGCTACACCTTC
TRBJ1-2 | TRBD1 | TRBV13 | CASSFSTGGGGYTF | TGTGCCAGCAGCTTTTCGACAGGGGGTGGTGGCTACACCTTC
TRBJ1-6 | . | TRBV2 | CASSEDSLGNSPLHF | TGTGCCAGCAGCGAGGACAGTCTGGGCAATTCACCCCTCCACTTT
TRBJ2-3 | . | TRBV11-2 | CASSLDPASTDTQYF | TGTGCCAGCAGCTTAGATCCCGCGAGCACAGATACGCAGTATTTT
TRBJ1-1 | . | TRBV12-3/TRBV12-4 | CASSSQGNTEAFF | TGTGCCAGCAGTTCACAGGGGAACACTGAAGCTTTCTTT
TRBJ1-1 | . | TRBV3-1/TRBV3-2 | CASSQGRGTEAFF | TGTGCCAGCAGCCAAGGTCGGGGTACTGAAGCTTTCTTT
TRBJ1-4 | TRBD1 | TRBV9 | CASSVEEYYRGRLLLATNEKLFF | TGTGCCAGCAGCGTAGAGGAGTATTACAGGGGGCGACTACTTTTAGCAACTAATGAAAAACTGTTTTTT
TRBJ2-5 | . | TRBV2 | CASSRDSISTMEETQYF | TGTGCCAGCAGCCGGGACTCGATCTCGACAATGGAAGAGACCCAGTACTTC
TRBJ1-5 | TRBD1 | TRBV2 | CASEGQGGQPQHF | TGTGCCAGCGAGGGACAGGGGGGACAGCCCCAGCATTTT
TRBJ2-7 | . | TRBV19 | CASSLPNRGPSEQYF | TGTGCCAGTAGTCTCCCTAATAGGGGCCCCTCCGAGCAGTACTTC
TRBJ1-2 | . | TRBV6-2/TRBV6-3 | CASSYPTAYSWRDGYTF | TGTGCCAGCAGTTACCCTACCGCCTACAGCTGGAGGGATGGCTACACCTTC
TRBJ2-3 | . | TRBV29-1 | CSVEDLRDTQYF | TGCAGCGTTGAAGATCTAAGAGATACGCAGTATTTT